This TCR beta chain was recovered during a study of identical twins. Study-level results: Invariant T cells like MAIT and iNKT could partly confound the zero-insertion analyses.

In its sample, this clonotype was seen a few times. Its antigen is still unknown. Trimming pared 4 bases from V and 0 bases from J, leaving 13 bases between. The CDR3 is 14 amino acids. Germline V gene sequence: CDR1 DFQATT, CDR2 SNEGSKA (reference sequence). A universal primer binding site was introduced by template switching. The final cDNA contained unique molecular identifiers. TCRdb reanalysed the 5' RACE reads using MiXCR and keeps one entry per CDR3 protein. The sample holds 510,000 or so distinct CDR3 sequences, roughly 15% seen once. A further study also used this sample, focusing on yellow fever vaccine responses in identical twins.

The J gene is TRBJ2-7, the V gene TRBV20-1; D possibly corresponds to TRBD1 (5 bases). Sequencing was performed on CD4+ T cells sorted from blood. The clonotype originates from a young woman in good health. CDR3 coding DNA: TGCAGTGCTACAGGGTCAGGCCCCTCCTACGAGCAGTACTTC. As protein: CSATGSGPSYEQYF.